This TCR beta chain comes out of a study of cytomegalovirus exposure and HLA in healthy donors. PCR amplification relied on 60 Vbeta primers (plus 13 Jbeta primers). Libraries were prepared by immunoSEQ multiplex PCR; TCRdb keeps only in-frame clonotypes and omits some of them. The table lists about 140,000 clones, over 60% of them singletons. In germline, CDR1 is LGHNA, CDR2 YSLEER. The ends lost 1 base at V and 3 bases at J; junction bases unmatched: 4. The CDR3 covers 15 residues. This clone showed up just a few times. This chain links TRBV4-3 with TRBJ2-7; 9 bases are a match to TRBD1. The origin of this receptor is a woman aged 55 to 70 in good health and CMV-seronegative. Sequences were obtained from PBMCs. The chain's CDR3 is CASSQGPTGGYEQYF. In DNA, the CDR3 is TGCGCCAGCAGCCAAGGCCCGACAGGGGGCTACGAGCAGTACTTC.